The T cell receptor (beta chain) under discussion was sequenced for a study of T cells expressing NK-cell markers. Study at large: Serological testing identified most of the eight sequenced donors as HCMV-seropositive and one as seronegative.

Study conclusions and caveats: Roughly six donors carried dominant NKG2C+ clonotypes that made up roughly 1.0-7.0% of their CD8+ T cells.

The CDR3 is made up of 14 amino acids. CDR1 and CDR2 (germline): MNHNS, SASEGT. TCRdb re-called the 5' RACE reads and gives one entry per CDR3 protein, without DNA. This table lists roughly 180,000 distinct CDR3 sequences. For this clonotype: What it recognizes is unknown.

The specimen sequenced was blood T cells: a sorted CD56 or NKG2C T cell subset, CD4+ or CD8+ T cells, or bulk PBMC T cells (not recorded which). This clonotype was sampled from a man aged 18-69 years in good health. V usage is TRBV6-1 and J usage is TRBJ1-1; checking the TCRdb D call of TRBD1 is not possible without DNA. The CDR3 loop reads CASSHGQGETEAFF.